This T cell receptor beta chain was sequenced during a study of shared clonotypes between healthy human individuals. Study-wide points: Naive subsets typically showed greater estimated richness than memory subsets.

Generated by immunoSEQ multiplex PCR, the TCRdb table keeps only in-frame clones and is missing some. The sample holds approximately 620,000 clones, more than 95% seen once. Worth noting for this clone: Its antigen is not identified.

Trimming shortened V by 4 bases and J by 0 bases, and 13 bases separated the two germline ends. The CDR3 sequence is 17 residues long. Germline V CDR1 and CDR2: KGHSH, LQKENI. The TCR was taken from a woman in her 30s in good health. The chain is built from TRBV18 and TRBJ2-6; D not resolved. Source material: naive CD4+ T cells sorted from blood. Subset described: CD45RA+ positively selected. The chain's CDR3 is CASSRTLDYSGANVLTF. Written as DNA, the CDR3 is TGTGCCAGCTCACGAACCCTGGATTACTCTGGGGCCAACGTCCTGACTTTC.